These 30 T cell receptor beta chains came from one sample sequenced in a study of vaccination effects on CD4 cells after COVID-19 (dated by TCRdb to between 2021 and 2022). These receptors have no known antigen. The library was built by means of the immunoSEQ multiplex PCR assay. TCRdb obtained this table from immuneACCESS and retained in-frame rearrangements with V and J assigned. These tables miss some clones; where compared with another copy, unresolved V genes account for less than half of the shortfall, and the remainder is unexplained. The sample records some 61,000 clones, about 80% of which are singletons. About 0.91% of the sample goes to the ten largest clones. In the ViraFEST assay, PBMC were stimulated with viral peptide pools, and TCR sequencing was then used to find antigen-specific CD4+ T cell clonotypes based on their expansion. After more than nine days of culture, CD4+ T cells were isolated with the EasySep CD4+ T cell isolation kit. Each participant received two doses of an mRNA SARS-CoV-2 vaccine, either BNT162b2 or mRNA-1273.

The sample in question was CD4+ T cells from PBMCs cultured with HCoV-OC43 spike peptides, obtained after COVID-19 vaccination. This sample's cell subset or site label indicates: HCoV-OC43 spike overlapping peptide pool stimulation. All receptors come from a human donor who received a COVID-19 vaccine.

This rearrangement joins TRBV5-1 to TRBJ2-5, with TRBD2 matching over 13 bases. This CDR3 has 18 amino acids. CDR1 is SGHRS, CDR2 YFSETQ, per germline. V trimming: 2 bases; J trimming: 1 base; junction bases outside the gene matches: 8. The CDR3 is CASSFNPRTSGSQETQYF. The CDR3 DNA sequence: TGCGCCAGCAGCTTTAATCCCCGGACTAGCGGGAGCCAAGAGACCCAGTACTTC.

The chain recombines TRBV6-5 with TRBJ1-1; D unclear. V lost 0 bases, J lost 5 bases, and 10 bases lay in between. The CDR3 covers 14 residues. CDR1 and CDR2 from the germline V gene are MNHEY and SVGAGI. This CDR3 reads CASSYSMVSTEAFF. The CDR3 DNA reads as TGTGCCAGCAGTTACTCGATGGTTTCTACTGAAGCTTTCTTT.

This sequence joins TRBV10-2 and TRBJ1-5, with D unresolved. Germline V gene sequence: CDR1 WSHSY, CDR2 SAAADI. CDR3 length equals 14 residues. V was cut by 10 bases and J by 4 bases, with 17 bases left in between. Here the CDR3 reads CATAVSGSNQPQHF. In nucleotides, the CDR3 is TGCGCCACTGCCGTCTCGGGGAGTAATCAGCCCCAGCATTTT.

The rearrangement joins TRBV5-6 to TRBJ1-2; D uncertain. CDR3 length: 15 amino acids. V lost 2 bases and J lost 5, with 16 bases in between. The germline V gene has CDR1 SGHDT and CDR2 YYEEEE. The CDR3 bases are TGTGCCAGCAGCTTTTACGTAGGCCCACCTTATGGCTACACCTTC. Its protein product is CASSFYVGPPYGYTF.

The chain uses TRBV9 and TRBJ2-5; D may match TRBD1 or TRBD2 (5 bases each). Germline V gene lookup returns CDR1 SGDLS and CDR2 YYNGEE. Trimming removed 2 bases at V and 4 bases at J, with 15 bases between. CDR3 length equals 15 residues. CDR3 amino acids: CASSVQDTGGETQYF. Written as DNA, the CDR3 is TGTGCCAGCAGCGTCCAGGACACTGGGGGAGAGACCCAGTACTTC.

In its sample, this clone was seen a few times. The rearrangement links TRBV5-1 to TRBJ1-6; a possible D gene is TRBD1 (5 bases). V was trimmed by 0 bases and J by 8 bases, leaving 12 bases between them. Germline assignment: CDR1 SGHRS and CDR2 YFSETQ. The CDR3 is made up of 15 amino acids. The CDR3 nucleotides read TGCGCCAGCAGCTTGGGTTTCGGACAATATTCACCCCTCCACTTT. Protein product: CASSLGFGQYSPLHF.

The chain is built from TRBV24-1 and TRBJ1-3; 7 nucleotides agree with TRBD1. This CDR3 has 15 residues. Losses at the gene ends were 3 bases for V and 2 bases for J; bases not matched to a gene: 3. The germline CDR1 and CDR2 sequences are KGHDR and SFDVKD. The CDR3 region is CATSDAGTAGNTIYF. The CDR3 DNA sequence: TGTGCCACCAGTGATGCGGGGACAGCTGGAAACACCATATATTTT.

This clone has only a few counts. The chain joins TRBV5-6 to TRBJ1-5, with D unclear. CDR3 length: 14 residues. V lost 4 bases, J lost 5 bases, and 13 bases lay in between. The germline CDR1 and CDR2 sequences are SGHDT and YYEEEE. The CDR3 bases are TGTGCCAGCAGCCTTGGCGGGAGGGATCAGCCCCAGCATTTT. Amino acids: CASSLGGRDQPQHF.

The chain employs TRBV25-1 and TRBJ1-6; TRBD1 matches 12 bases. V trimming: 6 bases; J trimming: 9 bases; junction bases outside the gene matches: 9. The CDR3 contains 16 residues. Germline loops: CDR1 MGHDK, CDR2 SYGVNS. The CDR3 here is CASRGDKGQGASPLHF. The CDR3 region has the DNA TGTGCCAGCAGGGGGGACAAGGGACAGGGGGCTTCACCCCTCCACTTT. Full variable domain (missing parts from reference TRBV25-1 and TRBJ1-6): EADIYQTPRYLVIGTGKKITLECSQTMGHDKMYWYQQDPGMELHLIHYSYGVNSTEKGDLSSESTVSRIRTEHFPLTLESARPSHTSQYLCASRGDKGQGASPLHFGNGTRLTVT.

This chain connects TRBV11-2 to TRBJ2-1; possibly TRBD1 or TRBD2 for D (5 bases each). CDR3 length equals 16 residues. The germline V gene encodes CDR1 SGHAT and CDR2 FQNNGV. V lost 1 base, J lost 5 bases, and 15 bases lay in between. The CDR3 nucleotides read TGTGCCAGCAGCTTAGTGGCCGGGGCCCTGAACAATGAGCAGTTCTTC. Residues: CASSLVAGALNNEQFF.

This chain joins TRBV30 and TRBJ1-3; 7 bases are a match to TRBD1. The junction had 7 bases not matched to a gene; V was cut back by 2 bases and J by 0 bases. The CDR3 length is 16 residues. The germline V gene has CDR1 GTSNPN and CDR2 SVGIG (reference sequence). CDR3 protein: CAWSKNRGFSGNTIYF. As DNA, the CDR3 is TGTGCCTGGAGTAAGAACAGGGGTTTCTCTGGAAACACCATATATTTT. The whole variable domain, remainder taken from reference TRBV30 and TRBJ1-3, is SQTIHQWPATLVQPVGSPLSLECTVEGTSNPNLYWYRQAAGRGLQLLFYSVGIGQISSEVPQNLSASRPQDRQFILSSKKLLLSDSGFYLCAWSKNRGFSGNTIYFGEGSWLTVV.

The rearrangement joins TRBV6-5 to TRBJ1-5; TRBD1 matches 7 bases. CDR3 size: 14 residues. V dropped 8 bases and J dropped 5; count of bases not matched to a gene: 9. CDR1 is MNHEY, CDR2 SVGAGI, per germline. The CDR3 protein is CASLRQGSYQPQHF. The CDR3 DNA reads TGTGCCAGCTTAAGACAGGGCTCGTATCAGCCCCAGCATTTT.

The rearrangement links TRBV5-5 to TRBJ1-5, with no clear D. CDR3 length: 15 residues. Germline V gene data show CDR1 as SGHKS and CDR2 as YYEKEE (reference sequence). Trimming removed 0 bases from V and 4 bases from J, with 11 bases in between. The CDR3 loop reads CASSLGFQKNQPQHF. In DNA form, the CDR3 reads TGTGCCAGCAGCTTGGGGTTCCAGAAAAATCAGCCCCAGCATTTT. Combining the CDR3 with reference TRBV5-5 and TRBJ1-5 gives the whole variable domain DAGVTQSPTHLIKTRGQQVTLRCSPISGHKSVSWYQQVLGQGPQFIFQYYEKEERGRGNFPDRFSARQFPNYSSELNVNALLLGDSALYLCASSLGFQKNQPQHFGDGTRLSIL.

The genes are TRBV30 and TRBJ1-1; D is unresolved. This CDR3 is built from 13 residues. Trimming stripped 0 bases from V and 1 base from J, with 6 bases between. Looked up from germline, CDR1 is GTSNPN and CDR2 is SVGIG (reference sequence). Here the CDR3 reads CAWSVGGNTEAFF. The CDR3 nucleotides are TGTGCCTGGAGTGTTGGTGGGAACACTGAAGCTTTCTTT. Looking up the rest from reference TRBV30 and TRBJ1-1 gives the full variable domain: SQTIHQWPATLVQPVGSPLSLECTVEGTSNPNLYWYRQAAGRGLQLLFYSVGIGQISSEVPQNLSASRPQDRQFILSSKKLLLSDSGFYLCAWSVGGNTEAFFGQGTRLTVV.

In its sample, this clone was seen a few times. The chain carries TRBV6-5 and TRBJ2-1; D is unclear. CDR3 size: 11 residues. Looked up from germline, CDR1 is MNHEY and CDR2 is SVGAGI. Trimming stripped 8 bases from V and 10 bases from J, with 12 bases between. The CDR3 coding sequence is TGTGCCAGCGGTCAGGTACTAGAGCAGTTCTTC. This gives the protein CASGQVLEQFF.

This chain links TRBV29-1 with TRBJ2-1; D is ambiguous. Germline CDR1 is SQVTM and CDR2 is ANQGSEA. There are 13 residues in the CDR3. Trimming shortened V by 4 bases and J by 2 bases, and 9 bases separated the two germline ends. The CDR3 DNA reads as TGCAGCGTTGCGTACAGCCCCTACAATGAGCAGTTCTTC. Translation: CSVAYSPYNEQFF.

The genes are TRBV28 and TRBJ2-3, with 8 positions matching TRBD2. Germline CDR1 MDHEN, CDR2 SYDVKM. This CDR3 contains 15 residues. The ends lost 1 base at V and 4 bases at J; junction bases unmatched: 4. The CDR3 DNA sequence: TGTGCCAGCAGTTTATTGCGGGGGGAGTCAGATACGCAGTATTTT. Protein: CASSLLRGESDTQYF.

The chain joins TRBV2 to TRBJ2-7; D is undetermined. Germline V gene sequence: CDR1 SNHLY, CDR2 FYNNEI. Trimming removed 2 bases at V and 7 bases at J, with 15 bases between. The CDR3 is made up of 14 amino acids. The CDR3 loop reads CASSERFPLGEQYV. CDR3 nucleotide sequence: TGTGCCAGCAGTGAAAGGTTTCCCCTGGGGGAGCAGTACGTC.

The chain has TRBV27 and TRBJ1-1; 10 bases are shared with TRBD1. CDR1 is MNHEY and CDR2 is SMNVEV in the germline V gene (reference sequence). This CDR3 contains 16 residues. V gave up 5 bases and J gave up 1 base; unmatched junction bases: 7. CDR3: CASSPGQGRTNTEAFF. In DNA form, the CDR3 reads TGTGCCAGCAGTCCGGGACAGGGGCGCACGAACACTGAAGCTTTCTTT.

The chain links TRBV5-1 to TRBJ2-5; perhaps TRBD1 as D (5 bases). The CDR3 sequence is 14 residues long. In germline, CDR1 is SGHRS, CDR2 YFSETQ. Trimming shortened V by 2 bases and J by 3 bases, and 11 bases separated the two germline ends. CDR3 protein: CASSLSSREETQYF. In DNA, the CDR3 is TGCGCCAGCAGCTTAAGTTCCAGGGAAGAGACCCAGTACTTC.

The chain couples TRBV5-4 to TRBJ2-2, with TRBD1 identical over 12 bases. The CDR3 has 15 residues. Germline assignment: CDR1 SGHNT and CDR2 YYREEE (reference sequence). J gave up 5 bases and V 5 bases, and 4 bases lay outside the gene matches. CDR3 nucleotide sequence: TGTGCCAGCAGGAAGGGACAGGGGGCGACCGGGGAGCTGTTTTTT. Translating gives CASRKGQGATGELFF.

The chain links TRBV5-4 to TRBJ1-2; D unresolved. Germline V gene sequence: CDR1 SGHNT, CDR2 YYREEE (reference sequence). This CDR3 spans 16 amino acids. V dropped 2 bases and J dropped 0 bases, with 14 bases sitting between them. Written as DNA, the CDR3 is TGTGCCAGCAGCTTAAGTGGGCAGGTGACTAACTATGGCTACACCTTC. Encoded protein: CASSLSGQVTNYGYTF.

CDR3 DNA: TGTGCCAGCAGGGGGCTGGGAGGACATAACAATGAGCAGTTCTTC. Translated: CASRGLGGHNNEQFF. V is TRBV14 and J is TRBJ2-1; maybe TRBD2 (6 bases). V lost 6 bases and J 5 bases, leaving 17 bases between the germline ends. CDR1 and CDR2 from the germline V gene are SGHDN and FVKESK. This CDR3 has 15 residues.

The CDR3 DNA follows: TGTGCCACCAGTGACCCGACAGGGCCCTCCTATGGCTACACCTTC. Amino acids: CATSDPTGPSYGYTF. This chain links TRBV24-1 with TRBJ1-2, with 7 bases aligning to TRBD1. Losses at the gene ends were 4 bases for V and 4 bases for J; bases not matched to a gene: 8. This CDR3 spans 15 amino acids. Germline V gives CDR1 KGHDR, CDR2 SFDVKD.

CDR3 in amino acids: CASSPAEGVTEAFF. In DNA form, the CDR3 reads TGCGCCAGCAGCCCGGCAGAGGGGGTCACTGAAGCTTTCTTT. The V call is TRBV5-1, the J call TRBJ1-1; perhaps TRBD1 as D (6 bases). This CDR3 contains 14 residues. CDR1 and CDR2 from the germline V gene are SGHRS and YFSETQ. Trimming took off 4 bases at V and 4 bases at J, with 14 bases between the two ends.

This clone has a handful of counts. This rearrangement joins TRBV2 to TRBJ1-5, with D possibly TRBD1 on 5 matching bases. CDR1 and CDR2 (germline): SNHLY, FYNNEI. The CDR3 consists of 13 residues. The V and J ends lost 6 bases and 6 bases respectively, with 12 bases between them. The CDR3 sequence: CASRVKGTQPQHF. Written as DNA, the CDR3 is TGTGCCAGCAGAGTGAAGGGGACTCAGCCCCAGCATTTT.

The rearrangement joins TRBV4-1 to TRBJ1-2; D is unresolved. The germline V gene has CDR1 MGHRA and CDR2 YSYEKL. CDR3 length equals 14 residues. V was shortened by 1 base and J by 5 bases, with 11 bases between the two germline ends. CDR3 nucleotide sequence: TGCGCCAGCAGCCAAGCGGCAGTCGTTTATGGCTACACCTTC. Its protein product is CASSQAAVVYGYTF.

The V gene is TRBV2, the J gene TRBJ1-3, with D tentatively TRBD1 (6 bases). The CDR3 loop spans 17 amino acids. Germline CDR1 SNHLY, CDR2 FYNNEI. V was cut by 7 bases and J by 0 bases, with 19 bases left in between. The CDR3 reads CASNRGQPGDSGNTIYF. DNA for the CDR3: TGTGCCAGCAATCGAGGTCAGCCAGGGGACTCTGGAAACACCATATATTTT.

The CDR3 reads CATSGTLAGDTDTQYF. DNA of the CDR3: TGTGCCACCAGTGGCACACTAGCGGGGGACACAGATACGCAGTATTTT. The chain recombines TRBV24-1 with TRBJ2-3; the match to TRBD2 covers 11 bases. Germline V gives CDR1 KGHDR, CDR2 SFDVKD. The CDR3 spans 16 residues. Trimming cost V 5 bases and J 2 bases; bases outside gene matches: 5.

This chain joins TRBV6-7 and TRBJ1-1, with D uncertain. TRBV6-7 is identified as an open reading frame with a role that is uncertain. Trimming stripped 2 bases from V and 4 bases from J, with 8 bases between. This CDR3 comprises 13 residues. In DNA form, the CDR3 reads TGTGCCAGCAGTTACGCAGGAGGCACTGAAGCTTTCTTT. As protein: CASSYAGGTEAFF.